These 5 T cell receptor beta chains were all obtained from the same sample, sequenced in a study of Graves' ophthalmopathy and Graves' hyperthyroidism listed by TCRdb under 2018. For sequencing, an Illumina HiSeq 2000 was employed. For repertoire sequencing, the TCR beta CDR3 regions were amplified from RNA transcripts. The first round was an RT-PCR using HTBI primers with the Qiagen OneStep RT-PCR kit, and this first round was followed by a second-round multiplex PCR, then size selection and purification. TCRdb reworked the public reads: Q25 trimming with fastp, MiXCR clone assembly, productive beta chains retained. Rows merge per CDR3 protein into single entries with the most common DNA and genes. A total of hundreds of thousands of distinct CDR3 sequences appear in this sample, roughly 21% of them only once. Of the sample, 2.5% to 3% falls within the top ten clones. The sample comprised peripheral blood. Every receptor here comes from a woman younger than 30 with stable Graves' hyperthyroidism. Donor details come from another sample of the same person, matched by shared clones.

The sample holds a few counts of this clonotype. The V gene is TRBV7-3, the J gene TRBJ2-2; perhaps D is TRBD1 or TRBD2 (6 bases each). The V gene lost 0 bases and the J gene lost 4 bases, with 15 bases spanning the gap. There are 17 residues in the CDR3. CDR1 and CDR2 (germline): SGHTA, FQGTGA. The CDR3 protein is CASSLTSLGGSTGELFF. CDR3 coding DNA: TGTGCCAGCAGCTTAACGTCATTAGGGGGGTCCACCGGGGAGCTGTTTTTT.

In this sample, this clonotype turned up many times. The chain couples TRBV6-5 to TRBJ2-7; a possible D gene is TRBD2 (5 bases). The germline V gene has CDR1 MNHEY and CDR2 SVGAGI. Trimming removed 0 bases at V and 6 bases at J, with 12 bases between. The CDR3 consists of 14 residues. The CDR3 DNA is TGTGCCAGCAGTTACTCGGGGAGTAGAGGCGAGCAGTACTTC. This encodes CASSYSGSRGEQYF.

This clonotype occurred many times. Since a much larger clone is just one base distant, this may be a read error. This chain joins TRBV6-1 and TRBJ2-7; the D gene could be TRBD1 or TRBD2 (5 bases each). Germline V lookup: CDR1 MNHNS, CDR2 SASEGT. The CDR3 covers 15 residues. The CDR3 sequence is CASSESGGRYYEQHF. As DNA, the CDR3 is TGTGCCAGCAGTGAAAGTGGGGGAAGATACTACGAGCAGCACTTC.

The rearrangement joins TRBV2 to TRBJ2-7; D unclear. The germline gives CDR1 SNHLY, CDR2 FYNNEI. V was cut by 3 bases and J by 3 bases, with 9 bases left in between. CDR3 length equals 13 residues. The CDR3 bases are TGTGCCAGCAGTGACAGGTTTTTCTACGAGCAGTACTTC. Encoded protein: CASSDRFFYEQYF.

The V and J genes are TRBV4-3 and TRBJ2-5, with D perhaps assigned TRBD1 or TRBD2 (5 bases each). Looked up from germline, CDR1 is LGHNA and CDR2 is YSLEER. V was pared by 1 base and J by 4 bases, with 13 bases between. The length of the CDR3 is 15 residues. In DNA form, the CDR3 reads TGCGCCAGCAGCCAAGGAGGGGACCCAGGAGAGACCCAGTACTTC. Translated, it gives CASSQGGDPGETQYF.